The 14 T cell receptor beta chains reported below all come from one sample, sequenced in a study of T cell repertoires in cytomegalovirus infection. TCRdb re-called the reads with MiXCR, one entry per CDR3 protein. Here the sample spans around 450,000 distinct CDR3 sequences, about 10% being singletons. Sequences were obtained from PBMCs. The receptors originated from a human donor in good health (CMV status not recorded). Some clones in this sample may be carry-over from other donors' samples.

This sequence joins TRBV20-1 and TRBJ2-7; no definite D call. The CDR3 loop spans 10 amino acids. Trimming cost V 0 bases and J 6 bases, with 3 bases left between them. Germline CDR1 and CDR2: DFQATT and SNEGSKA (reference sequence). The CDR3 loop is CSARDVEQYF. The CDR3, as DNA: TGCAGTGCTAGAGATGTCGAGCAGTACTTC.

This clonotype was recorded many times. The chain employs TRBV20-1 and TRBJ2-2; D ambiguous. With 5 bases removed from V and 7 bases from J, the gap between germline ends came to 11 bases. CDR3 length equals 12 residues. The V gene's germline CDR1 is DFQATT and CDR2 SNEGSKA (reference sequence). This CDR3 is CSAGPYGGELFF. The DNA for the CDR3 is TGCAGTGCTGGACCCTACGGCGGGGAGCTGTTTTTT.

This clonotype came up many times. The rearrangement links TRBV10-2 to TRBJ1-6; TRBD1 aligns across 7 bases. CDR3 length: 15 residues. V was clipped by 4 bases and J by 14 bases; unmatched bases: 14. Germline values: CDR1 WSHSY, CDR2 SAAADI. The CDR3 sequence: CASSVSGRGIPALHF. CDR3 bases: TGCGCCAGCAGTGTGTCGGGCAGGGGGATTCCGGCCCTCCACTTT.

This clonotype was found many times. The V call is TRBV7-3, the J call TRBJ2-5, with TRBD2 matching 7 bases. V was pared by 3 bases and J by 5 bases, with 9 bases of the junction left unmatched. This CDR3 comprises 15 residues. Germline lookup yields CDR1 SGHTA and CDR2 FQGTGA. The CDR3 region has the DNA TGTGCCAGCAGCTTTTATGGCGGGAGTTCGGAGACCCAGTACTTC. Translating it yields CASSFYGGSSETQYF.

J is TRBJ1-6 and V is TRBV12-3 or TRBV12-4; D ambiguous. V lost 2 bases and J 8 bases, leaving 13 bases between the germline ends. The CDR3 loop spans 15 amino acids. The chain's CDR3 is CASSLSREMYSPLHF. The CDR3 DNA reads as TGTGCCAGCAGTTTATCCCGTGAGATGTATTCACCCCTCCACTTT.

This clonotype was counted at least ten times. The chain employs TRBV12-3 or TRBV12-4 and TRBJ1-2, with a tentative D call TRBD1 (5 bases). Trimming removed 5 bases from V and 3 bases from J, with 19 bases in between. The CDR3 extends over 16 amino acids. CDR3 coding DNA: TGTGCCAGCAGTCCCGGGGCAGCCTCCATTTACTATGGCTACACCTTC. Residues: CASSPGAASIYYGYTF.

This clonotype was detected ten times or more. The chain has TRBV5-6 and TRBJ2-7; D may be TRBD1 (7 bases). CDR1 is SGHDT and CDR2 is YYEEEE in the germline V gene. This CDR3 is built from 15 residues. Trimming cost V 5 bases and J 5 bases, with 20 bases left between them. CDR3 region: CASSLAYQGGDEQYF. The CDR3 bases are TGTGCCAGCAGTCTTGCATATCAGGGGGGCGACGAGCAGTACTTC.

The sample holds a few counts of this clonotype. DNA of the CDR3: TGTGCCTGGAGTGTGGATTTCGGGGGCACTGAAGCTTTCTTT. This codes for CAWSVDFGGTEAFF. The chain couples TRBV30 to TRBJ1-1; D is possibly TRBD1 (5 bases). Trimming cost V 0 bases and J 4 bases, with 12 bases left between them. The germline gives CDR1 GTSNPN, CDR2 SVGIG (reference sequence). There are 14 residues in the CDR3. Full variable domain (missing parts from reference TRBV30 and TRBJ1-1): SQTIHQWPATLVQPVGSPLSLECTVEGTSNPNLYWYRQAAGRGLQLLFYSVGIGQISSEVPQNLSASRPQDRQFILSSKKLLLSDSGFYLCAWSVDFGGTEAFFGQGTRLTVV.

This clonotype came up many times. The CDR3 DNA is TGTGCCAGCAGTCTCGGACTAGCGGGAGGATCGAACACCGGGGAGCTGTTTTTT. Amino acid sequence: CASSLGLAGGSNTGELFF. V is TRBV3-1 and J is TRBJ2-2, with 14 bases fitting TRBD2. The V gene end was trimmed by 6 bases and the J gene end by 0 bases; junction bases not matched to a gene: 6. The CDR3 sequence is 18 residues long. Germline loops: CDR1 LGHDT, CDR2 YNNKEL (reference sequence).

This clonotype was observed a few times. The rearrangement uses TRBV6-5 and TRBJ2-7, with 7 bases that match TRBD1. This CDR3 region has 16 residues. Germline V gives CDR1 MNHEY, CDR2 SVGAGI. V gave up 6 bases and J gave up 0 bases; unmatched junction bases: 11. The CDR3 loop is CASRLSETGSSYEQYF. The CDR3 bases are TGTGCCAGCAGGCTCTCGGAGACAGGGAGCTCCTACGAGCAGTACTTC.

The chain uses TRBV2 and TRBJ2-1; a possible D gene is TRBD2 (5 bases). Germline CDR1 is SNHLY and CDR2 is FYNNEI. The CDR3 is 14 residues long. The germline V and J ends were trimmed by 3 bases and 2 bases, with 8 bases remaining between them. The CDR3 DNA reads as TGTGCCAGCAGTGAGGAGGCCACCTACAATGAGCAGTTCTTC. This codes for CASSEEATYNEQFF.

This clonotype has ten or more counts. V and J are TRBV12-3 or TRBV12-4 and TRBJ2-7; D is uncertain. The V gene lost 5 bases and the J gene lost 0 bases, with 17 bases spanning the gap. This CDR3 region has 16 residues. The CDR3 loop is CASSTSGPWSSYEQYF. DNA for the CDR3: TGTGCCAGCAGTACCTCCGGGCCGTGGAGCTCCTACGAGCAGTACTTC.

Details on this clonotype: A much larger clonotype is one base distant, so this may be a read error. This is likely a read error, given that the CDR3 carries no conserved phenylalanine or tryptophan at its end. The V gene is TRBV7-9, the J gene TRBJ1-1, with D hard to call. Germline V CDR1 and CDR2: SEHNR, FQNEAQ (reference sequence). The ends were cut back, 5 bases at V and 2 bases at J, with 15 bases in the middle. The CDR3 runs to 15 residues. For the CDR3, the DNA is TGTGCCAGCAGCGGATCCGGCGGAGGCAACACTGAAGCTTTCTCT. Its protein is CASSGSGGGNTEAFS.

This clonotype was seen at least ten times. The rearrangement links TRBV6-1 to TRBJ1-6; D not certain. Trimming stripped 2 bases from V and 9 bases from J, with 11 bases between. The CDR3 is 14 residues long. The germline V gene has CDR1 MNHNS and CDR2 SASEGT. CDR3 DNA sequence: TGTGCCAGCAGTGAACCCGGGAGCGGTTCACCCCTCCACTTT. Translation: CASSEPGSGSPLHF.